This T cell receptor beta chain is drawn from a study of PD-1 blockade in classical Hodgkin lymphoma. Findings of the study overall: Reports indicated that newly diagnosed patients had lower baseline TCR diversity than healthy donors did. Whoever responded completely had baseline diversity much like that seen in newly diagnosed patients.

Notes on this clone: The antigen remains unidentified.

Trimming removed 4 bases from V and 2 bases from J, with 2 bases in between. The CDR3 sequence is 11 residues long. In germline, CDR1 is LNHDA, CDR2 SQIVND (reference sequence). Time point described: cycle 4 day 1 (C4D1), after less than seven weeks of nivolumab. Each of the patients experienced relapse following autologous stem cell transplantation, and their brentuximab vedotin exposure differed. From thawed PBMCs, CD4+ T cells were purified using magnetic negative selection. Sequenced by immunoSEQ multiplex PCR; TCRdb stores in-frame clones only, minus some. The sample holds around 26,000 clones, approximately 79% seen once.

The source was CD4+ T cells from blood, collected before the fourth cycle of nivolumab. The TCR originated in a human donor with classical Hodgkin lymphoma. The chain carries TRBV19 and TRBJ1-2; D is unclear. This chain's CDR3 is CASSKNYGYTF. CDR3 nucleotides: TGTGCCAGTAGTAAAAACTATGGCTACACCTTC.